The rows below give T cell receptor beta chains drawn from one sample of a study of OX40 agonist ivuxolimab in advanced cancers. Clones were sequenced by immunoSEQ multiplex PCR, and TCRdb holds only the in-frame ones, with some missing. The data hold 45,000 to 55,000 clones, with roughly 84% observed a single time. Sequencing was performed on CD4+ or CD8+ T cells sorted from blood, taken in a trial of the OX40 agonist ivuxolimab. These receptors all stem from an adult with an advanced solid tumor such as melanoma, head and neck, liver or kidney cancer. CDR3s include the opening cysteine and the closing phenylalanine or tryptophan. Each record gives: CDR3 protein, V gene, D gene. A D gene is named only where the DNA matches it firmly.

CATSRDLGGLGNQPQHF,TRBV15,NA
CSVSEQGGGYTF,TRBV29-1,NA
CASSPRSGRFYNEQFF,TRBV9,TRBD2
CASSPAGQYQPQHF,TRBV19,TRBD1
CASSLEGGRALNEQFF,TRBV5-4,TRBD2
CASSLTDTQYF,TRBV7-9,NA
CASSPRQGALYEQFF,TRBV18,TRBD1
CASSLVPGTYEQYF,TRBV11-1,NA
CSVGSPEQYF,TRBV29-1,NA
CASSLRMNTEAFF,TRBV27,NA
CASSFDTYNEQFF,TRBV2,NA
CASSLAGGGAGELFF,TRBV5-5,NA
CASSFIQYQETQYF,TRBV28,NA
CAWSVKGLAGGHGRNEQFF,TRBV30,TRBD2
CASSVTSGRSDTQYF,TRBV9,TRBD2
CASSPSGGGYGYTF,TRBV7-2,NA
CASSSPRDRAGWVYGYTF,TRBV28,TRBD1
CASSSTTGGEGEQYF,TRBV6-5,TRBD1
CSVEVWTDTEAFF,TRBV29-1,NA
CASSQGQGAEKLFF,TRBV4-1,TRBD1
CAIRNNYEQYF,TRBV10-3,NA
CASSPSGRGNYNEQFF,TRBV7-9,NA
CASSIDSRHQSSYEQYF,TRBV19,NA
CSVEDVERATDTQYF,TRBV29-1,NA
CASNTGDRGYGYTF,TRBV28,TRBD1
CASSSSGFTGELFF,TRBV5-5,TRBD2
CASSGQVYEQYF,TRBV6-5,TRBD1
CASSLGPQGYGYTF,TRBV11-2,NA
CASSPIPGTAAYEQYF,TRBV19,TRBD1
CAWKGGITEAFF,TRBV30,TRBD1
CASSSGIQIGKLFF,TRBV7-9,NA
CASSAPTGQGRGNYGYTF,TRBV28,TRBD1
CASSRSRILDEQYF,TRBV6-5,NA
CASSLGSWGSGANVLTF,TRBV27,NA
CASSEGIADTQYF,TRBV6-1,NA
CASSLSGSMAQYF,TRBV5-1,TRBD2
CASSDGGGGGVDEQFF,TRBV10-1,TRBD2
CASSITGITEAFF,TRBV19,NA
CASSTTGMNTEAFF,TRBV5-1,TRBD1
CAWSVTGNQPQHF,TRBV30,NA
CAQQRDSTDTQYF,TRBV2,TRBD2
CSVEDPRTGEEDTQYF,TRBV29-1,TRBD1
CASRLGQGPYEQYF,TRBV6-1,TRBD1
CASSGTGTDNEKLFF,TRBV6-1,TRBD1
CASSPRSLAGGLYEQFF,TRBV27,TRBD2
CASTVAGASYEQYF,TRBV27,TRBD2
CASSLGITGEKLFF,TRBV27,NA
CAWDGSSGRGETQYF,TRBV30,TRBD2
CASSVEDYNSPLHF,TRBV9,NA
CASSSLAGDPETQYF,TRBV5-1,TRBD2
CASSQDRENEQYF,TRBV4-1,NA
CASNRDGDRLYEQYF,TRBV6-5,TRBD1
CANQGANTGELFF,TRBV28,NA
CASSELVSGGSGELFF,TRBV2,TRBD1
CASTHQSGTNVLTF,TRBV5-5,NA